This T cell receptor beta chain was recorded in a study of blood T cell repertoires in COVID-19. Study-wide background: From T cells, B-cell-depleted T cells, or PBMCs came the material, which was cDNA or gDNA.

Using immunoSEQ multiplex PCR, the repertoire was profiled, and TCRdb retains in-frame clones only, with some absent. The table includes tens of thousands of clones, around 87% detected once. The V end lost 1 base, the J end lost 7 bases, and 8 bases lay between the germline ends. CDR3 length: 12 residues. Germline V gene sequence: CDR1 SEHNR, CDR2 FQNEAQ (reference sequence). This clonotype was sampled from a man aged 40-55 years with COVID-19, enrolled during active disease. V gene TRBV7-9 combines with J gene TRBJ2-7; perhaps TRBD1 as D (5 bases). Sequenced sample: peripheral blood. The CDR3 is CASSLGGLEQYF. The CDR3 coding sequence is TGTGCCAGCAGCTTAGGGGGCCTAGAGCAGTACTTC.